This entry features one T cell receptor beta chain sequence. This entry belongs to a study of long-term antiretroviral therapy in people with HIV. This was the immunoSEQ v3.0 assay at survey level. TCRdb's copy holds only in-frame clones and misses some; the assay was immunoSEQ multiplex PCR. The sample contains roughly 18,000 clones, around 85% of which appear only once. Germline V gives CDR1 SGHDN, CDR2 FVKESK. Trimming took 3 bases from V and 0 from J, leaving 12 bases between them. This CDR3 contains 15 residues. Every donor had one or more pre-ART and two or more post-ART PBMC samples. The TCR comes from a man aged 18 to 29 with HIV. The V and J genes are TRBV14 and TRBJ2-7, with D unresolved. The material sequenced was unsorted PBMCs, taken 0.9 years after starting antiretroviral therapy. The CDR3 DNA follows: TGTGCCAGCAGCCAGAGTCCAGAGAGCTCCTACGAGCAGTACTTC. It encodes CASSQSPESSYEQYF.